The next 24 T cell receptor beta chains were all read from a single sample in a study of OX40 agonist ivuxolimab in advanced cancers. Measured with immunoSEQ multiplex PCR; TCRdb has only the in-frame clones, and not every one. The sample lists 90,000 to 150,000 clones, roughly nine tenths occurring once. Sequenced here: CD4+ or CD8+ T cells sorted from blood, sampled in a trial of the OX40 agonist ivuxolimab. The origin of the receptors is an adult with an advanced solid tumor such as melanoma, head and neck, liver or kidney cancer.

CDR3 DNA: TGTGCCAGCAGCCAAGTGGGCGGCGGGTACACAGATACGCAGTATTTT. Residues: CASSQVGGGYTDTQYF. The chain joins TRBV14 to TRBJ2-3, with D possibly matching TRBD2 (5 bases). CDR3 length equals 16 residues. The germline V and J ends were trimmed by 1 base and 2 bases, with 13 bases remaining between them. Germline V gene sequence: CDR1 SGHDN, CDR2 FVKESK.

In this sample, this clone turned up a few times. This chain joins TRBV6-5 and TRBJ1-1; D is perhaps TRBD1 (5 bases). This CDR3 has 13 amino acids. Trimming pared 6 bases from V and 6 bases from J, leaving 14 bases between. The V gene's germline CDR1 is MNHEY and CDR2 SVGAGI. CDR3 sequence: CASRRGIWSEAFF. The CDR3 DNA reads TGTGCCAGCAGAAGGGGAATTTGGTCTGAAGCTTTCTTT.

This sequence joins TRBV9 and TRBJ1-5; 9 nucleotides match TRBD1. The germline V gene encodes CDR1 SGDLS and CDR2 YYNGEE. The J segment lost 1 base and the V segment lost 2 bases, leaving 1 base of the junction unmatched. This CDR3 is 15 amino acids long. The CDR3, as DNA: TGTGCCAGCAGCGTTGACAGGGGGAGCAATCAGCCCCAGCATTTT. This gives the protein CASSVDRGSNQPQHF.

This rearrangement joins TRBV6-6 to TRBJ2-7, with unresolved D. The CDR3 length is 14 residues. The germline V gene encodes CDR1 MNHNY and CDR2 SVGAGI (reference sequence). Trimming stripped 6 bases from V and 2 bases from J, with 14 bases between. This chain's CDR3 is CASRKGRVTYEQYF. The CDR3 DNA reads TGTGCCAGCAGAAAGGGAAGGGTAACCTACGAGCAGTACTTC.

This rearrangement joins TRBV7-2 to TRBJ1-6; weak D call: TRBD1 (5 bases). This CDR3 contains 16 residues. V lost 10 bases and J 7 bases, leaving 23 bases between the germline ends. In germline, CDR1 is SGHTA, CDR2 FQGNSA. The CDR3 DNA reads TGTGCCACCACAATCCAGGGTAGCGTGGGGAATTCACCCCTCCACTTT. It codes for CATTIQGSVGNSPLHF.

The chain recombines TRBV7-6 with TRBJ1-3; D is ambiguous. CDR3 length equals 14 residues. Between the trimmed V and J ends, which lost 1 base and 3 bases, there was a span of 7 bases. Germline V gene lookup returns CDR1 SGHVS and CDR2 FNYEAQ. This CDR3 reads CASSLDYGGNTIYF. As DNA, the CDR3 is TGTGCCAGCAGCTTAGATTACGGTGGAAACACCATATATTTT.

The rearrangement uses TRBV11-3 and TRBJ2-7; weak D call: TRBD1 (5 bases). CDR3 size: 13 residues. Germline V CDR1 and CDR2: SGHNT, YENEEA. The V end lost 1 base, the J end lost 4 bases, and 8 bases lay between the germline ends. The CDR3 loop is CASSLAPGYEQYF. In DNA form, the CDR3 reads TGTGCCAGCAGCTTAGCCCCAGGGTACGAGCAGTACTTC. The whole variable domain, remainder taken from reference TRBV11-3 and TRBJ2-7, is EAGVVQSPRYKIIEKKQPVAFWCNPISGHNTLYWYLQNLGQGPELLIRYENEEAVDDSQLPKDRFSAERLKGVDSTLKIQPAELGDSAVYLCASSLAPGYEQYFGPGTRLTVT.

This chain links TRBV30 with TRBJ2-7; TRBD2 matches 7 bases. Trimming cost V 6 bases and J 0 bases; bases outside gene matches: 8. CDR3 length: 14 amino acids. Per the germline V gene, CDR1 is GTSNPN and CDR2 is SVGIG (reference sequence). This CDR3 is CACQTSSNSYEQYF. The CDR3 DNA reads TGTGCCTGTCAGACTAGCAGTAACTCCTACGAGCAGTACTTC.

The chain is built from TRBV5-1 and TRBJ1-6; D ambiguous. Germline CDR1 reads SGHRS; CDR2 reads YFSETQ. The CDR3 length is 15 residues. The V gene lost 0 bases and the J gene lost 8 bases, with 12 bases spanning the gap. CDR3 DNA sequence: TGCGCCAGCAGCTTGGAAAGGATTTTTGATTCACCCCTCCACTTT. The encoded protein is CASSLERIFDSPLHF. Full variable domain (remainder filled in from reference TRBV5-1 and TRBJ1-6): KAGVTQTPRYLIKTRGQQVTLSCSPISGHRSVSWYQQTPGQGLQFLFEYFSETQRNKGNFPGRFSGRQFSNSRSEMNVSTLELGDSALYLCASSLERIFDSPLHFGNGTRLTVT.

CDR3 nucleotide sequence: TGTGCCAGCAGCGCAAGACGGACTGAAACGGGGGAGCAGTACTTC. It specifies CASSARRTETGEQYF. The V gene is TRBV7-2, the J gene TRBJ2-7, with a weak D call TRBD2 (5 bases). V shed 5 bases and J shed 7 bases, with 21 bases lying between them. CDR3 length: 15 amino acids. Germline V gene lookup returns CDR1 SGHTA and CDR2 FQGNSA. The full variable domain, completed using reference TRBV7-2 and TRBJ2-7, is GAGVSQSPSNKVTEKGKDVELRCDPISGHTALYWYRQSLGQGLEFLIYFQGNSAPDKSGLPSDRFSAERTGGSVSTLTIQRTQQEDSAVYLCASSARRTETGEQYFGPGTRLTVT.

The chain has TRBV11-2 and TRBJ1-6; weak D call: TRBD1 (5 bases). V was clipped by 3 bases and J by 7 bases, with 13 bases between them. The CDR3 has 15 amino acids. CDR1 and CDR2 from the germline V gene are SGHAT and FQNNGV. CDR3 sequence: CASSFAPEGNSPLHF. The CDR3 DNA is TGTGCCAGCAGCTTTGCGCCTGAGGGGAATTCACCCCTCCACTTT.

V gene TRBV4-3 combines with J gene TRBJ1-1; D gene ambiguous. The CDR3 spans 14 residues. Germline V CDR1 and CDR2: LGHNA, YSLEER. V was shortened by 6 bases and J by 1 base, with 12 bases between the two germline ends. CDR3 sequence reads: CASRISDTNTEAFF. CDR3 in DNA: TGCGCCAGCAGGATCTCTGACACGAACACTGAAGCTTTCTTT.

The genes are TRBV5-5 and TRBJ1-5; D may be TRBD1 (6 bases). The CDR3 consists of 16 residues. In germline, CDR1 is SGHKS, CDR2 YYEKEE (reference sequence). Between the trimmed V and J ends, which lost 0 bases and 0 bases, there was a span of 10 bases. As DNA, the CDR3 is TGTGCCAGCAGCTTGGTGCCGGACAGTAGCAATCAGCCCCAGCATTTT. Translation gives CASSLVPDSSNQPQHF.

J is TRBJ1-4 and V is TRBV7-2, with a possible D match to TRBD1 (5 bases). Per the germline V gene, CDR1 is SGHTA and CDR2 is FQGNSA. V shed 0 bases and J shed 3 bases, with 8 bases lying between them. The CDR3 contains 15 residues. Here the CDR3 DNA reads TGTGCCAGCAGCTTAGCGGCGGGGGCTAATGAAAAACTGTTTTTT. Amino acids: CASSLAAGANEKLFF.

This clone showed up just a few times. This sequence joins TRBV7-9 and TRBJ2-7; 9 bases fit TRBD1. After removal of 2 bases from V and 6 bases from J, the junction contained 8 bases not matched to a gene. Germline loops: CDR1 SEHNR, CDR2 FQNEAQ (reference sequence). The CDR3 is 15 amino acids. CDR3 residues: CASSLSSGQGGEQYF. The DNA of the CDR3 is TGTGCCAGCAGCTTATCCTCGGGACAGGGAGGCGAGCAGTACTTC.

This chain connects TRBV5-1 to TRBJ2-3, with 7 bases that match TRBD1. There are 14 residues in the CDR3. Germline CDR1 reads SGHRS; CDR2 reads YFSETQ. J lost 7 bases, V lost 5 bases, and 10 bases had no gene match. The CDR3 DNA reads as TGCGCCAGCAGAGCTGGACAGGATGTAAATACGCAGTATTTT. The encoded protein is CASRAGQDVNTQYF.

The J gene is TRBJ2-2, the V gene TRBV7-2; D is unresolved. The V end lost 5 bases, the J end lost 8 bases, and 9 bases lay between the germline ends. The CDR3 runs 12 residues. The V gene's germline CDR1 is SGHTA and CDR2 FQGNSA. CDR3 region: CASSLWAGELFF. CDR3 sequence (DNA): TGTGCCAGCAGCCTATGGGCTGGGGAGCTGTTTTTT.

V usage is TRBV21-1 and J usage is TRBJ2-3; the table gives TRBD2 as D, unverified against the DNA. TRBV21-1 is marked as a pseudogene. The CDR3 has 15 residues. CDR3 protein: CASRSAGKGTDTQYF. The CDR3 DNA sequence: TGTGCCAGCAGGTCGGCGGGGAAGGGGACAGATACGCAGTATTTT.

The V and J genes are TRBV7-2 and TRBJ1-4, with 8 bases lining up with TRBD1. CDR1 SGHTA and CDR2 FQGNSA come from the germline V gene. J lost 8 bases, V lost 5 bases, and 7 bases had no gene match. The CDR3 has 14 amino acids. CDR3 sequence (DNA): TGTGCCAGCAGCCACGGACAGGGTGGGGAAAAACTGTTTTTT. This encodes CASSHGQGGEKLFF.

The CDR3 loop reads CASSLALMGGAYNEQFF. DNA of the CDR3: TGTGCCAGCAGCTTAGCGCTAATGGGGGGTGCCTACAATGAGCAGTTCTTC. This chain connects TRBV11-1 to TRBJ2-1; tentatively, D is TRBD2 (6 bases). The V end lost 0 bases, the J end lost 2 bases, and 14 bases lay between the germline ends. This CDR3 is 17 amino acids long. The germline V gene has CDR1 SGHAT and CDR2 FQDESV (reference sequence).

The genes are TRBV18 and TRBJ1-2; weak D call: TRBD1 (6 bases). Germline-derived CDR1 and CDR2 are KGHSH and LQKENI. The V and J ends lost 3 bases and 4 bases respectively, with 12 bases between them. This CDR3 is 14 amino acids long. The CDR3 sequence is CASSPLGTTYGYTF. The CDR3, as DNA: TGTGCCAGCTCACCGCTCGGGACAACCTATGGCTACACCTTC.

V and J are TRBV5-4 and TRBJ2-5; D is undetermined. The CDR3 has 16 amino acids. Trimming left V 0 bases short and J 1 base short, with 13 bases between. Germline V CDR1 and CDR2: SGHNT, YYREEE (reference sequence). The CDR3: CASSLGVEALQETQYF. The CDR3 coding sequence is TGTGCCAGCAGCTTGGGGGTCGAAGCCCTCCAAGAGACCCAGTACTTC.

Concerning this clone: Other nucleotide sequences in the sample specify the same CDR3. The chain recombines TRBV7-9 with TRBJ2-5; D not resolved. The CDR3 consists of 11 residues. Germline CDR1 is SEHNR and CDR2 is FQNEAQ (reference sequence). The ends were cut back, 6 bases at V and 4 bases at J, with 6 bases in the middle. The CDR3 sequence: CASSTGETQYF. The DNA of the CDR3 is TGTGCCAGCAGTACGGGAGAGACCCAGTACTTC.

This chain links TRBV18 with TRBJ1-6; D unclear. The CDR3 runs 15 residues. V was trimmed by 3 bases and J by 6 bases, leaving 12 bases between them. Germline V gene sequence: CDR1 KGHSH, CDR2 LQKENI. CDR3 loop: CASSPSGISNSPLHF. The CDR3 nucleotides read TGTGCCAGCTCACCTTCCGGGATCTCTAATTCACCCCTCCACTTT.